This TCR beta chain was profiled in a study of blood T cell repertoires in COVID-19 (dated by TCRdb to between 2020 and 2021). General notes on the study: Samples from collaborators originated in the United States, Italy and Spain and spanned both the acute and convalescent phases of COVID-19. The material from the prospective study consisted of cDNA or gDNA derived from T cells, B-cell-depleted T cells, or PBMCs. The dataset comprised deeply sampled blood TCRbeta repertoires from subjects exposed to, actively infected with, or recovered from COVID-19. The repertoires were released in a freely available public database meant as a resource for research on the immune response to SARS-CoV-2. The samples were drawn from two sources: the first 160 participants of the ongoing ImmuneRACE study, and 1,000 to 1,500 subjects contributed by 6 global collaborators. A de-identified subject ID, COVID-19 status, age in years and sex were almost always included in the sample metadata. Where available, HLA class I and class II types were taken from metadata supplied by the sample provider and were not determined by assay-based typing. The investigation overall reported the following: How much clinical and demographic metadata was included differed by source and by participant, and the metadata was provided uncurated.

Whole blood was collected in K2EDTA tubes by collaborating institutions according to the institutions' own protocols. For TCRbeta analysis, collaborator samples were shipped as frozen whole blood, as isolated PBMCs, or as DNA extracted from either sample type. TCRbeta CDR3 regions were amplified from genomic DNA by means of the immunoSEQ Assay, a bias-controlled multiplex PCR. Per the source publication's procedure: Within the assay, amplification of reference gene primers was used to estimate how many nucleated cells each sample contained. To quantify the absolute abundance of each unique TCRbeta CDR3 rearrangement, sequence reads were collapsed and filtered. Productive Simpson clonality was computed per sample as the square root of Simpson's diversity index over productive rearrangements. The source is immuneACCESS, and TCRdb retained only in-frame sequences with V and J called. Part of the clones is not carried over; for the studies checked, unresolved V genes explain less than half of this, and the remainder is unexplained. The D gene and trimming were derived from the DNA, and the V and J assignments and clone size from that table. This sample is represented by approximately 21,000 clones; about 88% of them were singletons. The top ten clonotypes cover 15% to 20% of the sample.

Only one count was recorded for this clone. This clone's antigen is unknown. No per-base quality is available; no much larger clone lies one base away. V and J lose 2 bases and 9 bases, and a span of 12 bases separates them. Based on the germline V gene (reference sequence), the CDR1 and CDR2 sequences are SGHNT and YYREEE. The CDR3 holds 13 amino acids from the cysteine to the phenylalanine. Kept here is only the CDR3 DNA, which spans 39 bases and is read in frame from base 1. The sample was peripheral blood. This sequence uses TRBV5-4 and TRBJ2-1; TRBD2 is a weak D gene call, 5 bases matching. The clonotype was recovered from a human donor with acute or convalescent COVID-19. The donor label of this sample is uncertain. The CDR3 reads as follows: CASSFSGGTEQFF. The nucleotide sequence is TGTGCCAGCAGCTTCAGCGGAGGAACTGAGCAGTTCTTC.